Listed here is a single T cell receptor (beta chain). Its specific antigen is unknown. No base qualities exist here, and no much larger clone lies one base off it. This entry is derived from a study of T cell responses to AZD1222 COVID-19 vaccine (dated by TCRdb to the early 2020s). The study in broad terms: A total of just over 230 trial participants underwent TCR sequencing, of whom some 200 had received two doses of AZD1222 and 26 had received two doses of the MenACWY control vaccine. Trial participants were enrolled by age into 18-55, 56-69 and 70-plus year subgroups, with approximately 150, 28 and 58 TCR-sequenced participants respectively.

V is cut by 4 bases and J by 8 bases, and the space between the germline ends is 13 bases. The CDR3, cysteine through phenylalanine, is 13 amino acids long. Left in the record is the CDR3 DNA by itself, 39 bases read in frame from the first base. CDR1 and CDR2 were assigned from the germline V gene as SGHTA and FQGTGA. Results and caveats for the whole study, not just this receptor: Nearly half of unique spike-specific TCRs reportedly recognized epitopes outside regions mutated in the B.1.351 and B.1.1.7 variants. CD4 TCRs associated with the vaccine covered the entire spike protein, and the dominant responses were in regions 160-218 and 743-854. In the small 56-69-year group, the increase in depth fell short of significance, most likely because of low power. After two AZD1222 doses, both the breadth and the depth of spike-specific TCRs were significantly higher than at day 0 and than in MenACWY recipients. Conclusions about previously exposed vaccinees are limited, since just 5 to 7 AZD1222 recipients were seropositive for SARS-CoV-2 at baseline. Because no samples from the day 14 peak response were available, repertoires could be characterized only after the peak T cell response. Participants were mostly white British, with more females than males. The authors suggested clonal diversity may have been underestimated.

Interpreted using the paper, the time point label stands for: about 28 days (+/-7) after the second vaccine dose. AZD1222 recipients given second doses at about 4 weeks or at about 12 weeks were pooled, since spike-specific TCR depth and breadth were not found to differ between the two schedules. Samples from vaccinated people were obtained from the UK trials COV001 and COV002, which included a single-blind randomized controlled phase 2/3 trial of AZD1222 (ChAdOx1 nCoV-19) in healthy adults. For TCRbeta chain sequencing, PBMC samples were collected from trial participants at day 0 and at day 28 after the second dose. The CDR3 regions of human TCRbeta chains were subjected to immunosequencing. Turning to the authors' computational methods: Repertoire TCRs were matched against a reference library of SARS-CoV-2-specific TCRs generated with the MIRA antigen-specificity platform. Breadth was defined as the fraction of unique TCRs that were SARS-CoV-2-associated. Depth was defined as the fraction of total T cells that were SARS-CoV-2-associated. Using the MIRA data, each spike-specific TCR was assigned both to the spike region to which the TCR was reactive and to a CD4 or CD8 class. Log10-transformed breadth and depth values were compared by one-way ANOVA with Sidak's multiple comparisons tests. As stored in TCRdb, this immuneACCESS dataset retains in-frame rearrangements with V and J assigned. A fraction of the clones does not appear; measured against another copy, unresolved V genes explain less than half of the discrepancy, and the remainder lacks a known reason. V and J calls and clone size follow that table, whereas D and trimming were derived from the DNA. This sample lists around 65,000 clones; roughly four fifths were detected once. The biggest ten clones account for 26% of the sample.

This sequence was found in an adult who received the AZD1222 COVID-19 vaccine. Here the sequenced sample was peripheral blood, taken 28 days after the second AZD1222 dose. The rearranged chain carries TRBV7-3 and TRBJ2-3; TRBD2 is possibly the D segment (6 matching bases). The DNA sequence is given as TGTGCCAGCAGCTCCTCCGGGAGCGGTACGCAGTATTTT. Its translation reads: CASSSSGSGTQYF.